This TCR beta chain was identified during a study of T cells in Graves' hyperthyroidism and ophthalmopathy. Study conclusions and caveats: Most thyroid clonotypes that were expanded above 0.001 also turned up in blood. Ophthalmopathy was separated from stable hyperthyroidism by a 13 V-J model.

Researchers took RNA transcripts and amplified the TCR beta CDR3 regions from them. An initial round of RT-PCR targeting the TCR CDR3 relied on the HTBI primer set. Via MiXCR, TCRdb re-called the multiplex PCR reads, giving one row per CDR3 protein. The sample contains approximately 740,000 distinct CDR3 sequences, around 15% of which appear only once. Uncontrolled infection, other autoimmune disease, pregnancy or lactation excluded patients. Diagnosis rested on symptoms, serum thyroxine and TRAb, thyroid ultrasound, and orbital computed tomography. The germline gives CDR1 MNHEY, CDR2 SVGEGT. The CDR3 runs 16 residues. V lost 2 bases, J lost 1 base, and 12 bases lay in between. On this clonotype itself: Antigen specificity is unknown.

The chain couples TRBV6-2 or TRBV6-3 to TRBJ1-5; D not resolved. Specimen: blood. The receptor was isolated from a young woman with Graves' hyperthyroidism. The CDR3 sequence is CASSYSLRTSNQPQHF. The CDR3 nucleotides are TGTGCCAGCAGTTACAGTCTGAGGACGAGCAATCAGCCCCAGCATTTT.